This TCR beta chain was retrieved from a study of PD-1 blockade in classical Hodgkin lymphoma. The study's findings and limits: Possible causes of repertoire differences, disease activity or prior therapy, remain undefined. As was reported, newly diagnosed patients showed lower baseline TCR diversity than healthy donors did.

The table lists this clone with a count of one. The antigen is not known. The CDR3 length is 11 residues. V gave up 5 bases and J gave up 4 bases, with 7 bases separating them. CDR1 is GTSNPN and CDR2 is SVGIG in the germline V gene (reference sequence). TCRdb's copy holds only in-frame clones and misses some; the assay was immunoSEQ multiplex PCR. Here the sample spans tens of thousands of clones, roughly 90% being singletons. Sample time point: newly diagnosed, previously untreated cHL patient sample. Researchers used newly diagnosed, untreated classical Hodgkin lymphoma PBMCs for comparison. Sequencing was carried out using peripheral blood mononuclear cells (PBMCs). The origin of this receptor is a human donor with classical Hodgkin lymphoma. The genes are TRBV30 and TRBJ2-3; D gene uncertain. DNA of the CDR3: TGTGCCTGGGAGCTGTCAGATACGCAGTATTTT. It specifies CAWELSDTQYF. Filled out from reference TRBV30 and TRBJ2-3, the complete variable domain reads SQTIHQWPATLVQPVGSPLSLECTVEGTSNPNLYWYRQAAGRGLQLLFYSVGIGQISSEVPQNLSASRPQDRQFILSSKKLLLSDSGFYLCAWELSDTQYFGPGTRLTVL.